Below, one T cell receptor (beta chain) is given with its context. Its antigen is undetermined. The data originate from a study of shared clonotypes between healthy human individuals. Overall study results and limits: In this cohort, only blood was sampled, and tissue repertoires likely differ.

The CDR3 consists of 14 residues. V was trimmed by 10 bases and J by 5 bases, leaving 20 bases between them. Germline lookup yields CDR1 MDHEN and CDR2 SYDVKM. Per the original methods: ImmunoSEQ supplied junction-only sequences lacking quality scores, so filtering was different. Using immunoSEQ multiplex PCR, the repertoire was profiled, and TCRdb retains in-frame clones only, with some absent. The V and J calls and clone size are taken from that table; D and trimming were inferred from the DNA. Among some 490,000 clones listed, approximately 78% were seen once. The source of this sequence is a woman between 40 and 55 years old in good health. Some clones in this sample may be carry-over from other donors' samples. The chain uses TRBV28 and TRBJ1-1, with D tentatively TRBD1 (6 bases). Source material: PBMCs. The CDR3 nucleotides are TGTGCCACCATGATCAGGGGCTGGGGAACTGAAGCTTTCTTT. Residues: CATMIRGWGTEAFF.